The next 8 T cell receptor beta chains were all read from a single sample in a study of shared clonotypes between healthy human individuals. Using immunoSEQ multiplex PCR, the repertoire was profiled, and TCRdb retains in-frame clones only, with some absent. The sample includes 97,000 or so clones, approximately 44% of them seen just once. The sample comprised PBMCs. These receptors originate from a woman in her 40s in good health. Some clones in this sample may be carry-over from other donors' samples.

At least ten counts were recorded for this clone. The chain carries TRBV5-1 and TRBJ2-7; no firm D call. With 4 bases removed from V and 6 bases from J, the gap between germline ends came to 8 bases. Germline V gene data show CDR1 as SGHRS and CDR2 as YFSETQ. The CDR3 is 11 amino acids. The CDR3 DNA reads TGCGCCAGCAGCGATCAAATCGAGCAGTACTTC. Encoded protein: CASSDQIEQYF.

The chain employs TRBV5-5 and TRBJ2-7; D gene ambiguous. V was shortened by 2 bases and J by 1 base, with 4 bases between the two germline ends. CDR1 SGHKS and CDR2 YYEKEE come from the germline V gene (reference sequence). This CDR3 contains 12 residues. CDR3 sequence reads: CASSFNSYEQYF. The CDR3 DNA reads as TGTGCCAGCAGCTTTAATTCCTACGAGCAGTACTTC.

In DNA, the CDR3 is TGTGCCAGCAGCTCAGAGGTTTCCCACACCGGGGAGCTGTTTTTT. Protein product: CASSSEVSHTGELFF. This chain links TRBV5-4 with TRBJ2-2; D not resolved. The length of the CDR3 is 15 residues. In germline, CDR1 is SGHNT, CDR2 YYREEE (reference sequence). The germline V and J ends were trimmed by 3 bases and 3 bases, with 12 bases remaining between them.

V is TRBV19 and J is TRBJ1-2; D is possibly TRBD1 (5 bases). Trimming removed 7 bases at V and 6 bases at J, with 18 bases between. There are 14 residues in the CDR3. Germline V lookup: CDR1 LNHDA, CDR2 SQIVND (reference sequence). The CDR3, as DNA: TGTGCCAGTACTCGGACAAGGGCCGAGGATGGCTACACCTTC. The encoded protein is CASTRTRAEDGYTF. The variable domain in full, completed from reference TRBV19 and TRBJ1-2, reads DGGITQSPKYLFRKEGQNVTLSCEQNLNHDAMYWYRQDPGQGLRLIYYSQIVNDFQKGDIAEGYSVSREKKESFPLTVTSAQKNPTAFYLCASTRTRAEDGYTFGSGTRLTVV.

This clone was detected ten times or more. The J gene is TRBJ2-2, the V gene TRBV4-2; D gene uncertain. Between the trimmed V and J ends, which lost 1 base and 0 bases, there was a span of 6 bases. Germline CDR1 LGHNA, CDR2 YNFKEQ. This CDR3 has 15 residues. The CDR3 bases are TGTGCCAGCAGCCAAGGTGGTACGAACACCGGGGAGCTGTTTTTT. It specifies CASSQGGTNTGELFF.

The chain employs TRBV27 and TRBJ2-2; D not certain. Trimming pared 1 base from V and 5 bases from J, leaving 8 bases between. The V gene's germline CDR1 is MNHEY and CDR2 SMNVEV (reference sequence). CDR3 size: 14 residues. CDR3 amino acids: CASSLFWRTGELFF. The CDR3 coding sequence is TGTGCCAGCAGTTTATTTTGGAGAACCGGGGAGCTGTTTTTT.

The V gene is TRBV2, the J gene TRBJ1-2; 8 positions match TRBD1. Trimming took 6 bases from V and 6 from J; bases not matched to a gene: 6. CDR1 SNHLY and CDR2 FYNNEI come from the germline V gene. The CDR3 is 13 amino acids. CDR3 in amino acids: CASRMTGANGYTF. DNA for the CDR3: TGTGCCAGCAGAATGACAGGGGCGAATGGCTACACCTTC.

This clone came up many times. The chain carries TRBV5-1 and TRBJ1-2, with D perhaps TRBD1 (5 bases). V lost 0 bases and J lost 6, with 15 bases in between. Germline CDR1 is SGHRS and CDR2 is YFSETQ. This CDR3 comprises 15 residues. DNA of the CDR3: TGCGCCAGCAGCTTGGGGCTAGGGGACCAGCATGGCTACACCTTC. Encoded protein: CASSLGLGDQHGYTF.